The 5 T cell receptor beta chains below were found in one sample sequenced in a study of Graves' ophthalmopathy and Graves' hyperthyroidism. Scientists amplified the TCR beta CDR3 regions from RNA transcripts. HTBI primers were employed in first-round RT-PCR, then a second-round multiplex PCR followed. TCRdb independently ran MiXCR on the multiplex PCR reads; one entry per CDR3 protein. This repertoire shows approximately 540,000 distinct CDR3 sequences, about 40% found once; its top ten account for roughly 4.5%. The specimen was peripheral blood or thyroid tissue (not recorded which). The origin of the receptors is an adult man with Graves' hyperthyroidism.

The J gene is TRBJ1-1, the V gene TRBV9; TRBD1 might be the D (5 bases). The CDR3 sequence is 15 residues long. CDR1 and CDR2 from the germline V gene are SGDLS and YYNGEE. Trimming took off 0 bases at V and 4 bases at J, with 13 bases between the two ends. The CDR3 is CASSVGGDFLTEAFF. CDR3 coding DNA: TGTGCCAGCAGCGTAGGGGGGGACTTTCTCACTGAAGCTTTCTTT.

The table lists this clonotype with many counts. CDR3 nucleotides: TGTGCCAGCAGCGTAGCTACTGGCGGGAGGGTCGGCGGGGAGCTGTTTTTT. Translation gives CASSVATGGRVGGELFF. The J gene is TRBJ2-2, the V gene TRBV9; 9 bases map to TRBD2. The CDR3 totals 17 residues. V lost 0 bases, J lost 7 bases, and 10 bases stayed unmatched. Germline V gives CDR1 SGDLS, CDR2 YYNGEE.

This clonotype was seen repeatedly, ten times or more. The chain has TRBV7-3 and TRBJ1-1; 7 bases are a match to TRBD1. Trimming at V came to 5 bases and at J to 0 bases, leaving 18 bases not matched to a gene. CDR1 is SGHTA and CDR2 is FQGTGA in the germline V gene. The CDR3 runs 19 residues. CDR3 DNA: TGTGCCAGCAGCCCGAATCGACAGGGCCCCTCAAACATGAACACTGAAGCTTTCTTT. It encodes CASSPNRQGPSNMNTEAFF.

This clonotype was counted ten times or more. The CDR3 spells CASSVTGGSSYGYTF. Here the CDR3 DNA reads TGCGCCAGCAGCGTTACAGGGGGCTCGAGCTATGGCTACACCTTC. This rearrangement joins TRBV5-1 to TRBJ1-2, with 9 bases matching TRBD1. CDR1 is SGHRS, CDR2 YFSETQ, per germline. With 4 bases clipped from V and 4 bases from J, the junction kept 8 bases outside the gene matches. This CDR3 contains 15 residues. Based on the CDR3 plus reference TRBV5-1 and TRBJ1-2, the full variable domain is KAGVTQTPRYLIKTRGQQVTLSCSPISGHRSVSWYQQTPGQGLQFLFEYFSETQRNKGNFPGRFSGRQFSNSRSEMNVSTLELGDSALYLCASSVTGGSSYGYTFGSGTRLTVV.

This clonotype was detected a few times. The V and J genes are TRBV12-3 or TRBV12-4 and TRBJ1-6; 8 bases fit TRBD1. The V gene end was trimmed by 6 bases and the J gene end by 9 bases; junction bases not matched to a gene: 10. The CDR3 contains 15 residues. CDR3 bases: TGTGCCAGCAGATATGGGACAGGTGGTGGTTCACCCCTCCACTTT. Residues: CASRYGTGGGSPLHF.